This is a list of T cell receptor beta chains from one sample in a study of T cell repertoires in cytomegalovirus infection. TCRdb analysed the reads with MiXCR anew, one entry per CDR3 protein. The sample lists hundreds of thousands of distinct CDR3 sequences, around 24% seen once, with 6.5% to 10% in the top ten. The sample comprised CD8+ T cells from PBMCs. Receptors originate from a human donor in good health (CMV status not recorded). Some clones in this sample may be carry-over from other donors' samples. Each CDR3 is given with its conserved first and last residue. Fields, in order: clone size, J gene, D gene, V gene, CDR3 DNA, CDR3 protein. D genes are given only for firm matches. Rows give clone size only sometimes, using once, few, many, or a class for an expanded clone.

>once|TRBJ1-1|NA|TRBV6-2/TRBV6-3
TGTGCCAGCAGCCCCCCCGCCTCGGGCACTGAAACTTTCTTT
CASSPPASGTETFF
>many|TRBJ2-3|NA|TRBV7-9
TGTGCCAGCAGCCCGGCGGGGCGTGCAGATACGCAGTATTTT
CASSPAGRADTQYF
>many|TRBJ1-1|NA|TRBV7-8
TGTGCCAGCGGATCCAAGAACACTGAAGCTTTCTTT
CASGSKNTEAFF
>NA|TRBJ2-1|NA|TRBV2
TGTGCCAGGGATAGAACGGACTACAATGAGCAGTTCTTC
CARDRTDYNEQFF
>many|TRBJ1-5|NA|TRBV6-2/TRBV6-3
TGTGCCAGCAGTTACTCCATGGACACTTTTAATCAGCCCCAGCATTTT
CASSYSMDTFNQPQHF
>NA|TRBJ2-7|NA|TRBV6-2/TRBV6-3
TGTGCCAGCAGTGTCTCGGACGGCACCTACGAGCAGTACTTC
CASSVSDGTYEQYF
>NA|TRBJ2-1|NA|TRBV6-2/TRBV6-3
TGTGCCAGCAGTTACGAAATCAACGGGGCTAGCTCCTACAATGAGCAGTTCTTC
CASSYEINGASSYNEQFF
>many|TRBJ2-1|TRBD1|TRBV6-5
TGTGCCAGCAGCCCCACAGGGGGGATAAGCTCCTACAATGAGCAGTTCTTC
CASSPTGGISSYNEQFF
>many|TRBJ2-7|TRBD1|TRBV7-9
TGTGCCAGCGCCGGACAGGGTGTACGCGAGCAGTACTTC
CASAGQGVREQYF
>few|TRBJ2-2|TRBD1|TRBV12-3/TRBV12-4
TGTGCCAGCAGTTTATTCTACAGGGGGAACACCGGGGAGCTGTTTTTT
CASSLFYRGNTGELFF
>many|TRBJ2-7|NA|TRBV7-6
TGTGCCAGCAGCTTAGCGGCAGGCCCAAATACCTACGAGCAGTACTTC
CASSLAAGPNTYEQYF
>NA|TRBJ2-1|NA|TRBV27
TGTGCCAGCAGTTTAAAACCTGCCGGGGGAATTTACAATGAGCAGTTCTTC
CASSLKPAGGIYNEQFF